These T cell receptor beta chains were read from a single sample in a study of early T cells in non-severe SARS-CoV-2 infection. One entry per CDR3 protein results from TCRdb running MiXCR on the 5' RACE reads. Found here are 97,000 or so distinct CDR3 sequences, about 10% of them singletons; the top ten hold around 4.6%. The sequences come from whole blood, collected at baseline. These receptors came from an adult who was a healthcare worker with PCR-confirmed SARS-CoV-2 infection or an uninfected control (not recorded which). The conserved cysteine and the conserved F or W are not part of the CDR3 here. The listing skips clone size in some rows; elsewhere it reads once, few, many or a size class.

cdr3_aa | clone_size | v_call | cdr3_length
ASSSGQGAIGANVLT | many | TRBV7-8 | 15
ASSSRDRGGETQY | many | TRBV5-4 | 13
SVYSGGAVDTQY | NA | TRBV20-1 | 12
ASRPRGDTDTQY | NA | TRBV7-8 | 12
ASSLYNQQGQTQY | many | TRBV6-5 | 13
ASSFGAVLPTDTQY | few | TRBV5-4 | 14
SVVDRLETQY | NA | TRBV29-1 | 10
ASSLAGAGLNYGYT | many | TRBV7-8 | 14
AIMKGEDNEQF | once | TRBV10-3 | 11
ASSESGTGYTGELF | few | TRBV6-1 | 14
SASPGQGAIGNTIY | many | TRBV20-1 | 14
SARDYAPGTGTPLSYYEQY | few | TRBV20-1 | 19
ATHQLIPAGDTQY | many | TRBV24-1 | 13
SVGDADYGYT | few | TRBV29-1 | 10
ASSPELQSFYGYT | NA | TRBV18 | 13
ASSQYGEETQY | few | TRBV7-9 | 11
ASSKLSYT | NA | TRBV21-1 | 8
ASTRQDQETQY | many | TRBV5-4 | 11
ASSSTGLKDYEQY | many | TRBV11-2 | 13
ACNRAPLGAVTSYEQY | NA | TRBV30 | 16
ASSLGREQF | few | TRBV11-2 | 9
ASSNVPGLAGGLYYEQY | few | TRBV21-1 | 17
ASSILAGNTGELF | few | TRBV19 | 13
SARGSASETYNEQF | few | TRBV20-1 | 14
SAIPGTSVLYEQY | many | TRBV20-1 | 13
ASWTGVETQY | few | TRBV6-2/TRBV6-3 | 10
ASSQLYSEGPHSPLH | many | TRBV4-2 | 15
ASTDGNTGELF | few | TRBV2 | 11
SVEEGSGKTPYNEQF | NA | TRBV29-1 | 15
AINGPGGRH | NA | TRBV10-3 | 9
ASKGTADYGYT | NA | TRBV6-5 | 11
ASSLAQKAYEQY | many | TRBV7-2 | 12
SAPNTGELF | few | TRBV20-1 | 9
AWSGGGDYNEQF | NA | TRBV30 | 12
ASSTPGSGGYNEQF | NA | TRBV28 | 14
ASSPVSVGGGQPQH | NA | TRBV18 | 14
ASSLVSKETQY | few | TRBV7-8 | 11
SAPLTDTQY | many | TRBV20-1 | 9
ASSQDRDTQY | few | TRBV4-1 | 10
ASSLVGRSYNEQF | NA | TRBV5-1 | 13
ASSQVAGGAGELF | NA | TRBV4-3 | 13
SAQAQGTTDTQY | many | TRBV20-1 | 12
SARVSHDTQY | NA | TRBV20-1 | 10